This passage covers 17 T cell receptor beta chains from one sample sequenced in a study of immune heterogeneity within non-small cell lung tumors. For the TCR beta CDR3, multiplex PCR with 32 V and 13 J primers performed the amplification. One entry per CDR3 protein, called by TCRdb with MiXCR from the multiplex PCR reads. This sample carries some 9,300 distinct CDR3 sequences, approximately 34% of them seen once, and the ten largest clones take 11%. Each sample used approximately 570 ng of genomic DNA from bulk tumor tissue. During surgery, each primary tumor gave multiple biopsies spaced as far apart as possible. Surgery that was curative in intent was performed on patients with untreated, newly diagnosed non-small cell lung cancer. Sequences were obtained from lung tumor tissue. The receptors here all came from a man in his sixties with non-small cell lung cancer.

This clonotype was seen many times. The CDR3 spells CATARTGSYNEQFF. The CDR3 DNA sequence: TGTGCCACTGCGAGGACAGGCTCCTACAATGAGCAGTTCTTC. The rearrangement links TRBV24-1 to TRBJ2-1, with 7 bases matching TRBD1. CDR3 length equals 14 residues. CDR1 is KGHDR, CDR2 SFDVKD, per germline. The junction had 5 bases not matched to a gene; V was cut back by 10 bases and J by 0 bases.

This clonotype rates as medium-sized. V is TRBV19 and J is TRBJ2-1, with 10 nucleotides matching TRBD2. The CDR3 sequence is 16 residues long. CDR1 and CDR2 from the germline V gene are LNHDA and SQIVND (reference sequence). V lost 2 bases to trimming and J lost 3 bases; unmatched junction nucleotides: 4. This CDR3 is CASSILGTSVYNEQFF. As DNA, the CDR3 is TGTGCCAGTAGTATACTTGGGACTAGCGTCTACAATGAGCAGTTCTTC.

V usage is TRBV6-1 and J usage is TRBJ2-7, with 12 nucleotides matching TRBD2. Trimming at V came to 7 bases and at J to 6 bases, leaving 10 bases not matched to a gene. Germline V lookup: CDR1 MNHNS, CDR2 SASEGT. This CDR3 region has 15 residues. CDR3 DNA: TGTGCCAGCACCGACAGACTAGCGGGAGACGCCGAGCAGTACTTC. It specifies CASTDRLAGDAEQYF.

Comment on this clonotype: A much larger clone is a single base away; this may be a read error. The J gene is TRBJ1-4, the V gene TRBV6-2 or TRBV6-3, with 7 bases lining up with TRBD1. The CDR3 loop spans 18 amino acids. Germline V gene lookup returns CDR1 MNHEY and CDR2 SVGEGT. The CDR3 sequence is CVSSYSPLRGTDNEKLFF. CDR3 DNA sequence: TGTGTCAGCAGTTACTCTCCTCTCCGTGGGACAGATAATGAAAAACTGTTTTTT.

By share, this clonotype counts as medium-sized. The V gene is TRBV11-2, the J gene TRBJ1-2; 7 bases map to TRBD1. Germline CDR1 reads SGHAT; CDR2 reads FQNNGV. The CDR3 is 13 residues long. V gave up 5 bases and J gave up 8 bases; unmatched junction bases: 8. The CDR3 loop reads CASSQQGRDGYTF. The DNA for the CDR3 is TGTGCCAGCAGCCAACAGGGGAGGGACGGCTACACCTTC. Using reference TRBV11-2 and TRBJ1-2 for the parts outside the CDR3, the full variable domain is EAGVAQSPRYKIIEKRQSVAFWCNPISGHATLYWYQQILGQGPKLLIQFQNNGVVDDSQLPKDRFSAERLKGVDSTLKIQPAKLEDSAVYLCASSQQGRDGYTFGSGTRLTVV.

V gene TRBV11-2 combines with J gene TRBJ2-2; D could derive from TRBD1 or TRBD2 (6 bases each). This CDR3 has 12 amino acids. V lost 5 bases to trimming and J lost 11 bases, with 12 bases between them. Germline lookup yields CDR1 SGHAT and CDR2 FQNNGV. CDR3 DNA sequence: TGTGCCAGCAGCCCCGGGGGCCACGAGCTGTTTTTT. It is translated as CASSPGGHELFF.

By sample fraction, this clonotype is medium-sized. This sequence joins TRBV10-3 and TRBJ2-5; possibly TRBD2 for D (5 bases). Trimming removed 1 base at V and 1 base at J, with 10 bases between. The CDR3 totals 15 residues. Germline lookup yields CDR1 ENHRY and CDR2 SYGVKD. DNA for the CDR3: TGTGCCATCAGTGAGTTTGGAGGCAGCCAAGAGACCCAGTACTTC. Its protein product is CAISEFGGSQETQYF.

This clonotype is a singleton in its sample. The J gene is TRBJ2-7, the V gene TRBV25-1; D not certain. Germline lookup yields CDR1 MGHDK and CDR2 SYGVNS. This CDR3 spans 15 amino acids. Trimming stripped 1 base from V and 0 bases from J, with 10 bases between. The chain's CDR3 is CASSESQWDSYEQYF. CDR3 nucleotides: TGTGCCAGCAGTGAATCTCAATGGGACTCCTACGAGCAGTACTTC.

This clonotype was counted between two and nine times. CDR3 amino acids: CASSLGGLAGGDTQYF. The CDR3 region has the DNA TGTGCCAGCAGCTTAGGGGGACTAGCGGGAGGGGATACGCAGTATTTT. This chain uses TRBV7-2 with TRBJ2-3; TRBD2 matches at 16 bases. V was clipped by 1 base and J by 6 bases; unmatched bases: 1. Looked up from germline, CDR1 is SGHTA and CDR2 is FQGNSA. The length of the CDR3 is 16 residues.

By sample fraction, this clonotype is medium-sized. The chain combines TRBV7-2 with TRBJ2-7; 8 bases fit TRBD1. Unmatched junction bases numbered 4, after V lost 4 bases and J lost 5 bases. The CDR3 spans 13 residues. The germline V gene encodes CDR1 SGHTA and CDR2 FQGNSA. The CDR3 loop reads CASSSRGPNEQYF. The CDR3 nucleotides are TGTGCCAGCAGCTCCAGGGGGCCCAACGAGCAGTACTTC.

By share, this clonotype ranks as medium-sized. The CDR3 DNA reads TGTGCCAGCAGGAGGACAGAATCTTATGGCTACACCTTC. Its translation: CASRRTESYGYTF. The chain combines TRBV28 with TRBJ1-2; maybe TRBD1 (6 bases). The length of the CDR3 is 13 residues. From germline, CDR1 is MDHEN and CDR2 SYDVKM. V shed 6 bases and J shed 5 bases, with 13 bases lying between them.

This clonotype counts as medium-sized. V is TRBV2 and J is TRBJ1-3, with 7 nucleotides matching TRBD1. CDR3 size: 14 residues. The germline V gene has CDR1 SNHLY and CDR2 FYNNEI. V gave up 11 bases and J gave up 0 bases; unmatched junction bases: 7. CDR3 nucleotides: TGTGCCCGACACAGGGGTGACTCTGGAAACACCATATATTTT. This encodes CARHRGDSGNTIYF.

This clonotype is medium-sized (0.01 to 0.1%). The chain joins TRBV20-1 to TRBJ1-6; TRBD1 matches 8 bases. The length of the CDR3 is 15 residues. Germline CDR1 and CDR2: DFQATT and SNEGSKA (reference sequence). The V and J ends lost 2 bases and 7 bases, in that order; junction bases with no gene match: 7. The CDR3 loop is CSARPRDRPNSPLHF. CDR3 DNA sequence: TGCAGTGCTAGACCCCGGGACAGGCCAAATTCACCCCTCCACTTT.

This clonotype is judged medium-sized. CDR3 sequence: CASSSGLAGDHEQFF. The CDR3 DNA follows: TGTGCCAGCAGCTCCGGACTAGCGGGAGACCATGAGCAGTTCTTC. V and J are TRBV7-3 and TRBJ2-1, with 13 bases identical to TRBD2. Trimming cost V 4 bases and J 8 bases; bases outside gene matches: 5. The CDR3 sequence is 15 residues long. Germline V lookup: CDR1 SGHTA, CDR2 FQGTGA. Complete variable domain (other parts from reference TRBV7-3 and TRBJ2-1): GAGVSQTPSNKVTEKGKYVELRCDPISGHTALYWYRQSLGQGPEFLIYFQGTGAADDSGLPNDRFFAVRPEGSVSTLKIQRTERGDSAVYLCASSSGLAGDHEQFFGPGTRLTVL.

By its share, this clonotype is medium-sized (0.01 to 0.1%). V and J are TRBV27 and TRBJ2-7, with TRBD1 identical over 8 bases. V was pared by 3 bases and J by 7 bases, with 2 bases of the junction left unmatched. The CDR3 loop spans 12 amino acids. Germline lookup yields CDR1 MNHEY and CDR2 SMNVEV (reference sequence). The CDR3 sequence: CASSFTGGEQYF. In nucleotides, the CDR3 is TGTGCCAGCAGTTTCACAGGGGGGGAGCAGTACTTC.

This clonotype is large within its sample. This chain links TRBV7-9 with TRBJ2-7, with unresolved D. Looked up from germline, CDR1 is SEHNR and CDR2 is FQNEAQ (reference sequence). V lost 1 base and J 0 bases, leaving 7 bases between the germline ends. The CDR3 is made up of 14 amino acids. The CDR3: CASSLGANSYEQYF. In DNA, the CDR3 is TGTGCCAGCAGCTTAGGAGCGAACTCCTACGAGCAGTACTTC.

V and J are TRBV18 and TRBJ2-7, with D unresolved. The ends were cut back, 1 base at V and 9 bases at J, with 13 bases in the middle. The CDR3 length is 13 residues. Germline loops: CDR1 KGHSH, CDR2 LQKENI. The CDR3 coding sequence is TGTGCCAGCTCACCACTACCAAACCGCGGGCAGTACTTC. Translated: CASSPLPNRGQYF.